The T cell receptor beta chain described here comes from a study of blood T cell repertoires in COVID-19. Study background: Acute and convalescent COVID-19 samples came from the United States, Italy and Spain. In each case, the material was cDNA or gDNA derived from T cells, B-cell-depleted T cells, or PBMCs.

Original methodology: It was from reference gene primer amplification that nucleated cell counts were estimated. Here immunoSEQ multiplex PCR was the method, and the copy in TCRdb shows in-frame clones only, minus some. V, J and clone size reflect that table, while D and trimming were determined from the DNA. The data show 250,000 to 300,000 clones, 89% seen once. Trimming shortened V by 3 bases and J by 1 base, and 19 bases separated the two germline ends. Germline CDR1 and CDR2: DFQATT and SNEGSKA (reference sequence). CDR3 size: 17 residues. The V and J genes are TRBV20-1 and TRBJ1-5; D ambiguous. Sequenced input: PBMCs or T cells enriched from blood (not recorded which). This sequence originates from a woman aged 55-70 years who had recovered from COVID-19. The CDR3 sequence is CSASRLIEAGSNQPQHF. The CDR3 bases are TGCAGTGCTAGTAGGTTAATTGAAGCGGGGAGCAATCAGCCCCAGCATTTT.